The T cell receptor beta chain described here comes from a study of T cell changes during pregnancy in multiple sclerosis. CDR1 SGHNT and CDR2 YYREEE come from the germline V gene (reference sequence). This CDR3 spans 15 amino acids. Between the trimmed V and J ends, which lost 4 bases and 0 bases, there was a span of 11 bases. This clone was observed once. TCRdb's table, derived via immunoSEQ multiplex PCR, lists solely in-frame clones and lacks some. The sample yields 70,000 to 95,000 clones, approximately 92% seen once. Sample: peripheral blood, taken in the first trimester of pregnancy. V usage is TRBV5-4 and J usage is TRBJ1-3; D uncertain. This TCR was sampled from a female donor with multiple sclerosis, enrolled in a pregnancy study. CDR3 residues: CASSGDGPSGNTIYF. As DNA, the CDR3 is TGTGCCAGCAGCGGTGATGGCCCCTCTGGAAACACCATATATTTT.